This entry lists 26 T cell receptor beta chains sequenced from one sample in a study of radiotherapy plus CTLA-4 blockade in lung cancer. Produced via immunoSEQ multiplex PCR; TCRdb's table is partial and in-frame only. The sample has about 97,000 clones, approximately 75% seen once; the top ten hold 2.5% to 3%. The material sequenced was peripheral blood, taken from a patient treated with radiotherapy plus ipilimumab. The receptors stem from a human donor with non-small cell lung cancer who had a partial response to radiotherapy plus ipilimumab. Some clones in this sample may be carry-over from other donors' samples.

The chain joins TRBV28 to TRBJ1-6; no clear D gene. Germline V gene lookup returns CDR1 MDHEN and CDR2 SYDVKM. V lost 6 bases and J 7 bases, leaving 13 bases between the germline ends. The CDR3 is made up of 14 amino acids. CDR3 DNA sequence: TGTGCCAGCAGATACTACCCTGGGAATTCACCCCTCCACTTT. Protein product: CASRYYPGNSPLHF.

The chain combines TRBV7-9 with TRBJ1-6; D not certain. The CDR3 has 15 amino acids. V lost 1 base and J lost 7, with 11 bases in between. Germline V gene lookup returns CDR1 SEHNR and CDR2 FQNEAQ (reference sequence). DNA of the CDR3: TGTGCCAGCAGCTTAGGTTCAGTGGTAAATTCACCCCTCCACTTT. It translates to CASSLGSVVNSPLHF.

The chain links TRBV5-1 to TRBJ1-1, with D unclear. The CDR3 has 17 amino acids. Germline CDR1 and CDR2: SGHRS and YFSETQ. Trimming shortened V by 0 bases and J by 4 bases, and 19 bases separated the two germline ends. The CDR3 DNA sequence: TGCGCCAGCAGCTTGGTGATCGGGGAGGTGGGCGGCACTGAAGCTTTCTTT. Amino acids: CASSLVIGEVGGTEAFF.

V gene TRBV5-1 combines with J gene TRBJ2-1, with a tentative D call TRBD1 (5 bases). The CDR3 runs 15 residues. Trimming shortened V by 2 bases and J by 1 base, and 10 bases separated the two germline ends. CDR1 SGHRS and CDR2 YFSETQ come from the germline V gene. The CDR3 loop is CASSFTQESYNEQFF. CDR3 bases: TGCGCCAGCAGCTTTACACAGGAATCCTACAATGAGCAGTTCTTC.

In its sample, this clone was seen a few times. V gene TRBV7-9 combines with J gene TRBJ1-1; the D gene is possibly TRBD1 (5 bases). Trimming cost V 1 base and J 5 bases, with 11 bases left between them. The germline CDR1 and CDR2 sequences are SEHNR and FQNEAQ (reference sequence). This CDR3 comprises 14 residues. CDR3 sequence: CASSLVQGRTEAFF. CDR3 nucleotides: TGTGCCAGCAGCTTAGTGCAGGGAAGGACTGAAGCTTTCTTT.

The chain links TRBV7-8 to TRBJ2-2; 9 bases map to TRBD2. After removal of 5 bases from V and 0 bases from J, the junction contained 10 bases not matched to a gene. In germline, CDR1 is SGHVS, CDR2 FQNEAQ. The CDR3 is 18 residues long. The CDR3 here is CASSQRLSGGPNTGELFF. The DNA of the CDR3 is TGTGCCAGCAGCCAGAGGCTTAGCGGGGGCCCGAACACCGGGGAGCTGTTTTTT. The full variable domain, its missing parts supplied by reference TRBV7-8 and TRBJ2-2, is GAGVSQSPRYKVAKRGQDVALRCDPISGHVSLFWYQQALGQGPEFLTYFQNEAQLDKSGLPSDRFFAERPEGSVSTLKIQRTQQEDSAVYLCASSQRLSGGPNTGELFFGEGSRLTVL.

This chain links TRBV7-8 with TRBJ2-6; D not resolved. CDR3 length: 16 residues. The V gene's germline CDR1 is SGHVS and CDR2 FQNEAQ. Trimming pared 6 bases from V and 0 bases from J, leaving 12 bases between. In nucleotides, the CDR3 is TGTGCCAGCAGTTTAATACAGAGCTCTGGGGCCAACGTCCTGACTTTC. This gives the protein CASSLIQSSGANVLTF. Using reference TRBV7-8 and TRBJ2-6 for the parts outside the CDR3, the full variable domain is GAGVSQSPRYKVAKRGQDVALRCDPISGHVSLFWYQQALGQGPEFLTYFQNEAQLDKSGLPSDRFFAERPEGSVSTLKIQRTQQEDSAVYLCASSLIQSSGANVLTFGAGSRLTVL.

The J gene is TRBJ2-1, the V gene TRBV28, with 8 bases aligning to TRBD2. The CDR3 extends over 13 amino acids. Germline V gives CDR1 MDHEN, CDR2 SYDVKM. With 11 bases clipped from V and 5 bases from J, the junction kept 8 bases outside the gene matches. CDR3 sequence reads: CAAGGLGNNEQFF. DNA of the CDR3: TGTGCCGCGGGGGGCCTAGGGAACAATGAGCAGTTCTTC. Full variable domain (outside the CDR3, taken from reference TRBV28 and TRBJ2-1): DVKVTQSSRYLVKRTGEKVFLECVQDMDHENMFWYRQDPGLGLRLIYFSYDVKMKEKGDIPEGYSVSREKKERFSLILESASTNQTSMYLCAAGGLGNNEQFFGPGTRLTVL.

The chain is built from TRBV4-1 and TRBJ1-1; no reliable D call. Per the germline V gene, CDR1 is MGHRA and CDR2 is YSYEKL. This CDR3 is built from 16 residues. Trimming took 0 bases from V and 4 from J, leaving 15 bases between them. CDR3 amino acids: CASSQDPIRGSTEAFF. For the CDR3, the DNA is TGCGCCAGCAGCCAAGATCCGATACGAGGGAGCACTGAAGCTTTCTTT.

The chain links TRBV19 to TRBJ2-7; maybe TRBD1 (5 bases). CDR3 length: 14 amino acids. Germline V gene sequence: CDR1 LNHDA, CDR2 SQIVND (reference sequence). With 1 base removed from V and 7 bases from J, the gap between germline ends came to 14 bases. The CDR3 region is CASSIGGRTREQYF. The CDR3 DNA follows: TGTGCCAGTAGTATAGGGGGCAGAACGAGGGAGCAGTACTTC.

The chain joins TRBV7-2 to TRBJ2-5; D unclear. The CDR3 totals 13 residues. Germline CDR1 and CDR2: SGHTA and FQGNSA. V was pared by 1 base and J by 7 bases, with 10 bases between. The CDR3 region is CASSLDLFGTQYF. CDR3 sequence (DNA): TGTGCCAGCAGCTTAGACTTGTTTGGGACCCAGTACTTC.

V and J are TRBV5-5 and TRBJ1-3; TRBD1 matches at 8 bases. The CDR3 has 18 residues. Germline V CDR1 and CDR2: SGHKS, YYEKEE (reference sequence). J was trimmed by 0 bases and V by 0 bases; bases with no gene match: 8. CDR3 residues: CASSLVRPGGRSGNTIYF. In nucleotides, the CDR3 is TGTGCCAGCAGCTTGGTACGGCCAGGGGGCCGCTCTGGAAACACCATATATTTT.

This clone showed up just a few times. The V and J genes are TRBV7-3 and TRBJ2-2; D is unclear. Germline CDR1 reads SGHTA; CDR2 reads FQGTGA. The CDR3 has 12 amino acids. V was pared by 5 bases and J by 4 bases, with 5 bases between. The CDR3 here is CASSGSTGELFF. The CDR3 DNA is TGTGCCAGCAGCGGTAGCACCGGGGAGCTGTTTTTT. Using reference TRBV7-3 and TRBJ2-2 for the parts outside the CDR3, the full variable domain is GAGVSQTPSNKVTEKGKYVELRCDPISGHTALYWYRQSLGQGPEFLIYFQGTGAADDSGLPNDRFFAVRPEGSVSTLKIQRTERGDSAVYLCASSGSTGELFFGEGSRLTVL.

The rearrangement uses TRBV27 and TRBJ2-1; the D gene is possibly TRBD2 (7 bases). V lost 3 bases and J 7 bases, leaving 16 bases between the germline ends. Germline V gene sequence: CDR1 MNHEY, CDR2 SMNVEV (reference sequence). CDR3 length equals 15 residues. CDR3 coding DNA: TGTGCCAGCAGTTTCGTCGGGGGGCGGCGTAATGAGCAGTTCTTC. Translation: CASSFVGGRRNEQFF.

The rearrangement links TRBV6-4 to TRBJ2-2, with 7 bases aligning to TRBD2. V dropped 4 bases and J dropped 2; count of bases not matched to a gene: 7. The germline V gene encodes CDR1 MRHNA and CDR2 SNTAGT. The length of the CDR3 is 16 residues. The CDR3 nucleotides are TGTGCCAGCAGTGCCGACGGGACTACCAACACCGGGGAGCTGTTTTTT. Translated, it gives CASSADGTTNTGELFF.

The gene calls are TRBV5-6 and TRBJ1-4; 11 bases are shared with TRBD1. The CDR3 contains 17 residues. Germline V gives CDR1 SGHDT, CDR2 YYEEEE. The ends lost 5 bases at V and 7 bases at J; junction bases unmatched: 13. The CDR3 protein is CASSFGGSGTGGEKLFF. In nucleotides, the CDR3 is TGTGCCAGCAGTTTTGGAGGGTCCGGGACAGGGGGTGAAAAACTGTTTTTT.

V gene TRBV10-2 combines with J gene TRBJ1-3; perhaps TRBD1 as D (5 bases). Germline values: CDR1 WSHSY, CDR2 SAAADI. Trimming cost V 3 bases and J 5 bases, with 14 bases left between them. The CDR3 runs 15 residues. The CDR3 bases are TGCGCCAGCAGTGAAGGCGTTTCAGGGAGAAACACCATATATTTT. Translating it yields CASSEGVSGRNTIYF.

The chain uses TRBV7-2 and TRBJ2-3; TRBD2 matches 11 bases. The germline gives CDR1 SGHTA, CDR2 FQGNSA. Trimming removed 7 bases from V and 5 bases from J; junction bases left unmatched: 11. The CDR3 runs to 16 residues. CDR3 amino acids: CASTRTLAGGLDTQYF. The CDR3 nucleotides are TGTGCCAGCACACGAACCCTAGCGGGGGGCCTAGATACGCAGTATTTT.

The rearrangement joins TRBV4-2 to TRBJ2-3, with 12 positions matching TRBD2. There are 16 residues in the CDR3. Per germline, CDR1 LGHNA and CDR2 YNFKEQ. The V and J ends lost 6 bases and 5 bases, in that order; junction bases with no gene match: 9. CDR3 in DNA: TGTGCCAGCAGGGCTAGCGGGGGGGCCGGGGTAGATACGCAGTATTTT. Its translation is CASRASGGAGVDTQYF.

The V and J genes are TRBV5-1 and TRBJ2-6; no definite D call. Germline V gene sequence: CDR1 SGHRS, CDR2 YFSETQ. V gave up 0 bases and J gave up 0 bases, with 10 bases separating them. This CDR3 has 17 amino acids. CDR3: CASSLEAFSSGANVLTF. CDR3 bases: TGCGCCAGCAGCTTGGAAGCCTTTAGCTCTGGGGCCAACGTCCTGACTTTC.

Only one count was recorded for this clone. The chain uses TRBV27 and TRBJ1-1; D gene uncertain. Germline CDR1 is MNHEY and CDR2 is SMNVEV (reference sequence). V was shortened by 3 bases and J by 3 bases, with 11 bases between the two germline ends. This CDR3 comprises 14 residues. CDR3 loop: CASSFSGSYTEAFF. The CDR3 DNA reads as TGTGCCAGCAGTTTCTCAGGTTCGTACACTGAAGCTTTCTTT.

The chain carries TRBV29-1 and TRBJ2-1, with 11 positions matching TRBD2. Unmatched junction bases numbered 9, after V lost 7 bases and J lost 7 bases. Germline assignment: CDR1 SQVTM and CDR2 ANQGSEA. There are 14 residues in the CDR3. The CDR3 sequence: CSAISGRGGNEQFF. CDR3 DNA sequence: TGCAGCGCTATTAGCGGGAGGGGGGGGAATGAGCAGTTCTTC.

This clone was found a few times. The chain joins TRBV20-1 to TRBJ2-1; no reliable D call. Trimming removed 5 bases at V and 9 bases at J, with 11 bases between. This CDR3 region has 11 residues. The germline V gene has CDR1 DFQATT and CDR2 SNEGSKA (reference sequence). Here the CDR3 reads CSAPLNSEQFF. CDR3 DNA: TGCAGTGCTCCCCTAAACTCTGAGCAGTTCTTC.

This sequence joins TRBV6-1 and TRBJ1-3, with 9 bases fitting TRBD1. The CDR3 has 15 amino acids. From germline, CDR1 is MNHNS and CDR2 SASEGT. V dropped 5 bases and J dropped 1; count of bases not matched to a gene: 3. In nucleotides, the CDR3 is TGTGCCAGCAGTACAGGGGGCCTTTCTGGAAACACCATATATTTT. This gives the protein CASSTGGLSGNTIYF.

The rearrangement joins TRBV15 to TRBJ2-2; TRBD1 matches at 9 bases. Germline V CDR1 and CDR2: LNHNV, YYDKDF (reference sequence). CDR3 length equals 14 residues. Trimming took 8 bases from V and 6 from J; bases not matched to a gene: 7. CDR3 nucleotides: TGTGCCACCGGACAGGGGAGGAGGGCCGGGGAGCTGTTTTTT. This gives the protein CATGQGRRAGELFF.

This clone has just one count. Other DNA variants within this sample encode the same CDR3. The chain joins TRBV9 to TRBJ2-7; D perhaps matches TRBD1 (5 bases). With 0 bases removed from V and 2 bases from J, the gap between germline ends came to 9 bases. Germline-derived CDR1 and CDR2 are SGDLS and YYNGEE. The CDR3 is 14 amino acids. The DNA of the CDR3 is TGTGCCAGCAGCGTAGGGACACCTCCCTACGAGCAGTACTTC. Translation gives CASSVGTPPYEQYF.